This T cell receptor (beta chain) was profiled in a study of cytomegalovirus exposure and HLA in healthy donors. Regarding the study as a whole: DRB1 had the most TCR associations and HLA-C the fewest, a later analysis found, with rates varying by HLA locus. Later work associated roughly 15,000 TCR beta sequences with HLA alleles at 0.05 false discovery rate. Of the V segments, some could not be distinguished, including TRBV6-2 and TRBV6-3, and were excluded. Sequencing depth roughly uniform across donors was assumed in presence/absence analyses.

In this sample, this clone turned up once. The target antigen is unknown. The PCR was carried out with 60 Vbeta primers and 13 Jbeta primers. Assay used: immunoSEQ multiplex PCR; TCRdb lists only in-frame clones, some missing. The sample consists of around 190,000 clones, roughly 75% of them appearing once. The CDR3 consists of 17 residues. Germline V CDR1 and CDR2: SGDLS, YYNGEE. V shed 3 bases and J 0 bases; nucleotides not matched to a gene: 8. The TCR sequence derives from a man younger than 45 in good health and CMV-seropositive. V usage is TRBV9 and J usage is TRBJ1-4, with 7 bases that match TRBD1. The sequenced material came from PBMCs. The CDR3 DNA reads TGTGCCAGCAGCGCGGGGGCCGGGACAGCAACTAATGAAAAACTGTTTTTT. Amino acids: CASSAGAGTATNEKLFF. Together with reference TRBV9 and TRBJ1-4, the CDR3 gives the full variable domain: DSGVTQTPKHLITATGQRVTLRCSPRSGDLSVYWYQQSLDQGLQFLIQYYNGEERAKGNILERFSAQQFPDLHSELNLSSLELGDSALYFCASSAGAGTATNEKLFFGSGTQLSVL.